The 7 T cell receptor beta chains in this list originate from one sample, sequenced in a study of HIV-infected children after antiretroviral therapy interruption. Treatment described: PENTA 11 planned treatment interruption arm or continuous ART arm. The TCR library was built from RNA with a 3' RACE protocol and unique molecular identifiers. Using its own MiXCR run on the 3' RACE reads, TCRdb lists one record per CDR3 protein. The table has about 83,000 distinct CDR3 sequences, about 6.9% seen once. This specimen consisted of CD45RA+ CD4+ T cells from PBMCs, pooled from several time points, obtained from a donor given antiretroviral therapy, either interrupted or continuous. Subset defined: naive CD4+ CD45RA+ CD45RO- T cells. The receptors derive from a pool of human donors with HIV.

This clonotype was picked up many times. This rearrangement joins TRBV15 to TRBJ2-5; TRBD1 agrees at 8 bases. The V gene's germline CDR1 is LNHNV and CDR2 YYDKDF (reference sequence). The CDR3 runs to 14 residues. Trimming removed 0 bases from V and 3 bases from J; junction bases left unmatched: 0. The CDR3 DNA sequence: TGTGCCACCAGCAGAGAGACAGGGGAAGAGACCCAGTACTTC. Translating gives CATSRETGEETQYF.

This clonotype was detected ten times or more. The rearrangement uses TRBV14 and TRBJ2-7; D gene uncertain. Trimming shortened V by 4 bases and J by 6 bases, and 10 bases separated the two germline ends. Per the germline V gene, CDR1 is SGHDN and CDR2 is FVKESK. The CDR3 consists of 12 residues. The CDR3 nucleotides read TGTGCCAGCAGCCCTACGACGGTCGAGCAGTACTTC. Translated, it gives CASSPTTVEQYF.

This clonotype has ten or more counts. The junction does not match germline at one end; this may be a read error. The rearrangement uses TRBV7-2 and TRBJ2-7; D unresolved. CDR1 is SGHTA and CDR2 is FQGNSA in the germline V gene. This CDR3 is built from 15 residues. CDR3 coding DNA: TGTGCCAACAGCTTAGTCGGGCCCAGGACGTACGAGCAGTACTTC. As protein: CANSLVGPRTYEQYF.

This clonotype turned up a few times. The V call is TRBV7-9, the J call TRBJ2-7; D gene uncertain. The V end lost 5 bases, the J end lost 5 bases, and 13 bases lay between the germline ends. In germline, CDR1 is SEHNR, CDR2 FQNEAQ (reference sequence). The length of the CDR3 is 13 residues. The CDR3 nucleotides read TGTGCCAGCAGCGATTTCATAAGCGACGAGCAGTACTTC. Protein: CASSDFISDEQYF.

At least ten counts were recorded for this clonotype. The J gene is TRBJ1-1, the V gene TRBV19, with 10 positions matching TRBD1. The V and J ends lost 6 bases and 5 bases, in that order; junction bases with no gene match: 12. This CDR3 spans 16 amino acids. Germline V gene data show CDR1 as LNHDA and CDR2 as SQIVND (reference sequence). This chain's CDR3 is CASRQTLDRGLTEAFF. The CDR3 nucleotides read TGTGCCAGTAGACAGACGCTAGACAGGGGGCTTACTGAAGCTTTCTTT.

This clonotype was seen a few times. This CDR3 is CASSNRGPLFSNQETQYF. The CDR3 region has the DNA TGTGCCAGTAGTAACAGGGGACCCCTTTTCTCCAACCAAGAGACCCAGTACTTC. The chain employs TRBV19 and TRBJ2-5; 7 bases map to TRBD1. Looked up from germline, CDR1 is LNHDA and CDR2 is SQIVND (reference sequence). This CDR3 contains 18 residues. Trimming removed 4 bases from V and 0 bases from J; junction bases left unmatched: 14. The variable domain in full, with the rest retrieved from reference TRBV19 and TRBJ2-5, is DGGITQSPKYLFRKEGQNVTLSCEQNLNHDAMYWYRQDPGQGLRLIYYSQIVNDFQKGDIAEGYSVSREKKESFPLTVTSAQKNPTAFYLCASSNRGPLFSNQETQYFGPGTRLLVL.

This clonotype was observed at least ten times. This chain joins TRBV20-1 and TRBJ1-5, with unresolved D. Germline values: CDR1 DFQATT, CDR2 SNEGSKA (reference sequence). V was trimmed by 6 bases and J by 0 bases, leaving 12 bases between them. The CDR3 loop spans 14 amino acids. DNA for the CDR3: TGCAGTGCGAAGCAGGCAAATAGCAATCAGCCCCAGCATTTT. This codes for CSAKQANSNQPQHF.